This T cell receptor (beta chain) is drawn from a study of blood T cells in healthy people across ages. They isolated at least 6 million PBMCs from each sample. Trimming cost V 1 base and J 2 bases, with 8 bases left between them. Germline values: CDR1 SGHRS, CDR2 YFSETQ. CDR3 length equals 14 residues. Alongside a J-beta primer mix, a sample-barcoded 5' primer served in a second PCR lasting about 6 to 12 cycles. TCRdb re-analysed the 5' RACE reads in MiXCR, keeping a single row per CDR3 protein. The sample shows hundreds of thousands of distinct CDR3 sequences, around 45% of them seen only once. This chain connects TRBV5-1 to TRBJ2-3; TRBD2 is a possible D gene (5 bases). Sample: blood. This receptor was identified in a man aged 60 to 75 in good health. The CDR3 bases are TGCGCCAGCAGCTTGACTAGACCCACAGATACGCAGTATTTT. Protein: CASSLTRPTDTQYF.